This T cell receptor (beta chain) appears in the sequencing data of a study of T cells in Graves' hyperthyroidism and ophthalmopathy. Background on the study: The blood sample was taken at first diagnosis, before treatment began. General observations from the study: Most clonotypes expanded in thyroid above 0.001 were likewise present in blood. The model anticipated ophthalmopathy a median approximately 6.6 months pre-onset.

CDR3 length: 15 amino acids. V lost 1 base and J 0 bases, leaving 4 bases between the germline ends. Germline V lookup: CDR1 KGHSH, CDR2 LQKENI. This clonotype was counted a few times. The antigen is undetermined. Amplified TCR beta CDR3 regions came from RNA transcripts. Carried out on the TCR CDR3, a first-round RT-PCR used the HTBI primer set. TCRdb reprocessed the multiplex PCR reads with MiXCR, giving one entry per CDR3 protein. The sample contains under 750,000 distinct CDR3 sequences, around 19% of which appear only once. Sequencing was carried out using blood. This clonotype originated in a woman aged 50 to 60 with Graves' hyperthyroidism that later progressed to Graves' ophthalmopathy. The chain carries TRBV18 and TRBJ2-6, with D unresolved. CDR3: CASSPRNSGANVLTF. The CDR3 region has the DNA TGTGCCAGCTCACCACGTAACTCTGGGGCCAACGTCCTGACTTTC.